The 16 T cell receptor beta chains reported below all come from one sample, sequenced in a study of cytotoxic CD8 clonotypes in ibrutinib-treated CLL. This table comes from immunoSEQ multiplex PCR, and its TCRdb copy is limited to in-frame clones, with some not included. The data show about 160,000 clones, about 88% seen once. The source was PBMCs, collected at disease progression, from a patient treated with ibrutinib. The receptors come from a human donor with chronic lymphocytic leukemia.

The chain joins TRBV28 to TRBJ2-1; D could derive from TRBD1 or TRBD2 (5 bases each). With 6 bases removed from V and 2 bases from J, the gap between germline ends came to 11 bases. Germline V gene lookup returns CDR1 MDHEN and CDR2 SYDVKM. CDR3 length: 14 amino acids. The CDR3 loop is CASSQQGAYNEQFF. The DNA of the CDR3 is TGTGCCAGCAGCCAGCAGGGAGCCTACAATGAGCAGTTCTTC.

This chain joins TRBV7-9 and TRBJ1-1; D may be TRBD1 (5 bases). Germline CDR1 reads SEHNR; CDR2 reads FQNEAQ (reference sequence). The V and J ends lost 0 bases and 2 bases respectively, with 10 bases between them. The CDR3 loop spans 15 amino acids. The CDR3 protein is CASSLALGLNTEAFF. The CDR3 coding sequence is TGTGCCAGCAGCTTAGCGTTGGGGCTAAACACTGAAGCTTTCTTT.

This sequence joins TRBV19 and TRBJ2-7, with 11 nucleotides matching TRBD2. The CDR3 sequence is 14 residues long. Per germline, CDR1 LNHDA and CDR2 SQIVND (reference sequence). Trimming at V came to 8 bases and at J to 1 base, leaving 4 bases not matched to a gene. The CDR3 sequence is CASRRLAGSYEQYF. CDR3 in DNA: TGTGCCAGTCGTCGACTAGCGGGGTCCTACGAGCAGTACTTC.

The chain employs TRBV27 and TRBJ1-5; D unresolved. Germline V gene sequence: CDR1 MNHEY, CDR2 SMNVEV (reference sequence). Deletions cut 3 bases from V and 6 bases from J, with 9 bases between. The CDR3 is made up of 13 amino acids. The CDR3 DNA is TGTGCCAGCAGTTTCTCAAAGGGTCAGCCCCAGCATTTT. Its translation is CASSFSKGQPQHF.

The CDR3 protein is CASSQELAGGSGRGAYEQYF. In DNA form, the CDR3 reads TGCGCCAGCAGCCAAGAGCTAGCGGGAGGGAGCGGGAGAGGGGCCTACGAGCAGTACTTC. V is TRBV4-3 and J is TRBJ2-7, with 12 bases matching TRBD2. The CDR3 consists of 20 residues. The V gene's germline CDR1 is LGHNA and CDR2 YSLEER. V shed 0 bases and J 2 bases; nucleotides not matched to a gene: 14.

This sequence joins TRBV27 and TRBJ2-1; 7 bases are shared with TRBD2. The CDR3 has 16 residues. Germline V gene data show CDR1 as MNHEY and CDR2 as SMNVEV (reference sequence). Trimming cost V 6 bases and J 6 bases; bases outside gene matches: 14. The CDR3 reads CASRGWSGDPSNEQFF. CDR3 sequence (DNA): TGTGCCAGCAGGGGGTGGAGCGGGGACCCCTCCAATGAGCAGTTCTTC.

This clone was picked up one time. The CDR3 nucleotides read TGTGCCAGCAGGAGGGGGGAAAAACTGTTTTTT. Its translation: CASRRGEKLFF. The genes are TRBV6-1 and TRBJ1-4, with D tentatively TRBD1 (6 bases). Germline V CDR1 and CDR2: MNHNS, SASEGT. Between the trimmed V and J ends, which lost 6 bases and 8 bases, there was a span of 7 bases. This CDR3 spans 11 amino acids.

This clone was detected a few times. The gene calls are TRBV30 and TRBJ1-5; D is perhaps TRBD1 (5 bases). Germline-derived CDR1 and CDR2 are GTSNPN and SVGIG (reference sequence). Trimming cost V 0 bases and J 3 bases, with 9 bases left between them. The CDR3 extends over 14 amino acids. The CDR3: CAWSVLGDNQPQHF. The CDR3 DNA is TGTGCCTGGAGTGTACTGGGGGACAATCAGCCCCAGCATTTT.

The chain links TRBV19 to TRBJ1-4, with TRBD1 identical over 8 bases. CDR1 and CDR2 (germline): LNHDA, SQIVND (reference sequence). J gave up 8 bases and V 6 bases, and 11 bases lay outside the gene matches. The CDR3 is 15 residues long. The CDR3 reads CASSHQGANWEKLFF. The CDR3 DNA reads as TGTGCCAGTAGCCATCAGGGGGCGAATTGGGAAAAACTGTTTTTT.

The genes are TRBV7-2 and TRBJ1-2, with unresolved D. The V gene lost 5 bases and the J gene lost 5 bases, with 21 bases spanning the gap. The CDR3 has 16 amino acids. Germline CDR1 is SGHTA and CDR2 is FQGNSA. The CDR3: CASSQDLLKDWYGYTF. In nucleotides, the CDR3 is TGTGCCAGCAGCCAAGATCTATTGAAGGATTGGTATGGCTACACCTTC. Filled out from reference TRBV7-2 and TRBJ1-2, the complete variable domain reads GAGVSQSPSNKVTEKGKDVELRCDPISGHTALYWYRQSLGQGLEFLIYFQGNSAPDKSGLPSDRFSAERTGGSVSTLTIQRTQQEDSAVYLCASSQDLLKDWYGYTFGSGTRLTVV.

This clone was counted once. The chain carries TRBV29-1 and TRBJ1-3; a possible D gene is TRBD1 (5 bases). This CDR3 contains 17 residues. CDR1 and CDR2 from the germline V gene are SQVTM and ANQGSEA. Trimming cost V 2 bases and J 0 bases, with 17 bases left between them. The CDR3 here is CSVETRGVPSSGNTIYF. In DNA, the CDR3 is TGCAGCGTTGAAACGCGAGGGGTCCCCTCCTCTGGAAACACCATATATTTT.

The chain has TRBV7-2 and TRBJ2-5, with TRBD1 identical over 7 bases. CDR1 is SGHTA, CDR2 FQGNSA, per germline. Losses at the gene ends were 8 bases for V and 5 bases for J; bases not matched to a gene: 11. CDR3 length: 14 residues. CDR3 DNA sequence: TGTGCCAGCGGCAAGACAGGGCAGTTGGAGACCCAGTACTTC. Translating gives CASGKTGQLETQYF.

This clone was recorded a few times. The CDR3 DNA follows: TGTGCCAGTAGTGTAGGCTCGCCCGAAGCTTTCTTT. Translation gives CASSVGSPEAFF. V is TRBV19 and J is TRBJ1-1; no reliable D call. V lost 5 bases, J lost 8 bases, and 12 bases lay in between. Germline CDR1 LNHDA, CDR2 SQIVND (reference sequence). CDR3 length equals 12 residues.

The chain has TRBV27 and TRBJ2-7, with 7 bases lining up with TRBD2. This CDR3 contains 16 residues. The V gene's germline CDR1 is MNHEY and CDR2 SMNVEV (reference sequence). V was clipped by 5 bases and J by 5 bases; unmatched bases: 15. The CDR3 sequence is CASSLRTSAYGDEQYF. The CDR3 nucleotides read TGTGCCAGCAGTCTCCGGACTAGTGCCTACGGTGACGAGCAGTACTTC.

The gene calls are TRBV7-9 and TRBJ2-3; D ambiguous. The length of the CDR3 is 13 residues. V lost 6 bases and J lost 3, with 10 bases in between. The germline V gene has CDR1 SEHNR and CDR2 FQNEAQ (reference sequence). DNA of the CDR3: TGTGCCAGCAGATTCTTAGAAACAGATACGCAGTATTTT. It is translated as CASRFLETDTQYF.

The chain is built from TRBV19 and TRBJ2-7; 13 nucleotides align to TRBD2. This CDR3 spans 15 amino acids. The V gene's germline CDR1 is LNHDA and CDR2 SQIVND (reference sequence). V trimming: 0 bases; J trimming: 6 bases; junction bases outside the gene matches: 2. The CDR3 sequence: CASSIDRLAGGEQYF. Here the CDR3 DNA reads TGTGCCAGTAGTATAGACCGACTAGCGGGAGGCGAGCAGTACTTC.